The 5 T cell receptor beta chains below were found in one sample sequenced in a study of T cell responses to AZD1222 COVID-19 vaccine. Sequenced by immunoSEQ multiplex PCR; TCRdb stores in-frame clones only, minus some. The data hold 150,000 to 200,000 clones, with about nine tenths observed a single time. Sequenced here: peripheral blood, sampled on day 0 of MenACWY control vaccination. The receptor set was obtained from an adult in good health.

This chain connects TRBV6-6 to TRBJ1-6; D is ambiguous. Germline V lookup: CDR1 MNHNY, CDR2 SVGAGI (reference sequence). The CDR3 consists of 12 residues. Trimming took 4 bases from V and 10 from J, leaving 8 bases between them. This CDR3 is CASSSDFSPLHF. The CDR3 coding sequence is TGTGCCAGCAGTTCCGATTTCTCACCCCTCCACTTT.

This clone was observed a handful of times. The rearrangement links TRBV12-3 or TRBV12-4 to TRBJ1-2, with a possible D match to TRBD1 (5 bases). This CDR3 comprises 12 residues. With 2 bases removed from V and 8 bases from J, the gap between germline ends came to 9 bases. The CDR3 here is CASSLRGAGYTF. CDR3 DNA sequence: TGTGCCAGCAGTTTAAGGGGTGCCGGCTACACCTTC.

The V gene is TRBV6-5, the J gene TRBJ1-2; 9 bases agree with TRBD1. This CDR3 contains 16 residues. The junction had 6 bases not matched to a gene; V was cut back by 0 bases and J by 4 bases. Germline V gene data show CDR1 as MNHEY and CDR2 as SVGAGI. The CDR3, as DNA: TGTGCCAGCAGTTACTCCGGACAGGGGAACCCCTATGGCTACACCTTC. It encodes CASSYSGQGNPYGYTF.

The chain recombines TRBV7-8 with TRBJ1-2, with D unresolved. From germline, CDR1 is SGHVS and CDR2 FQNEAQ. The CDR3 spans 13 residues. Trimming left V 0 bases short and J 3 bases short, with 5 bases between. This CDR3 reads CASSLARYYGYTF. The CDR3 region has the DNA TGTGCCAGCAGCTTAGCGCGATACTATGGCTACACCTTC.

The chain uses TRBV7-3 and TRBJ2-3, with a possible D match to TRBD2 (6 bases). This CDR3 contains 14 residues. Germline V CDR1 and CDR2: SGHTA, FQGTGA. Deletions cut 2 bases from V and 6 bases from J, with 12 bases between. The CDR3: CASSLRGSGDTQYF. In DNA, the CDR3 is TGTGCCAGCAGCTTACGGGGGAGCGGGGATACGCAGTATTTT.